One sample yielded the 19 T cell receptor beta chains listed below, sequenced in a study of blood T cells in healthy people across ages. Through a sample-barcoded 5' primer and a J-beta primer mix, a second PCR was run for about 6 to 11 cycles. TCRdb fed the 5' RACE reads into MiXCR, producing one record per CDR3 protein. The sample shows 800,000 to 950,000 distinct CDR3 sequences, about 27% of them seen only once. These records were also assigned to another study, of T cells of mothers and their children.

The specimen was blood. These receptors all stem from a woman between 40 and 55 years old in good health.

The J gene is TRBJ2-3, the V gene TRBV7-9; D gene uncertain. V was trimmed by 3 bases and J by 1 base, leaving 23 bases between them. Germline values: CDR1 SEHNR, CDR2 FQNEAQ (reference sequence). This CDR3 contains 19 residues. The CDR3 sequence: CASSFSYLLGPSGTDTQYF. CDR3 coding DNA: TGTGCCAGCAGCTTCTCCTACCTCCTAGGACCCTCGGGCACAGATACGCAGTATTTT.

This clonotype was recorded many times. The chain joins TRBV7-2 to TRBJ2-1; D call uncertain. Germline V lookup: CDR1 SGHTA, CDR2 FQGNSA. The CDR3 is made up of 15 amino acids. V was shortened by 2 bases and J by 0 bases, with 8 bases between the two germline ends. CDR3 region: CASSLPRSSYNEQFF. The CDR3 bases are TGTGCCAGCAGCTTACCCAGGAGCTCCTACAATGAGCAGTTCTTC.

This clonotype was seen a few times. The J gene is TRBJ2-5, the V gene TRBV7-2; weak D call: TRBD2 (6 bases). Germline V gene sequence: CDR1 SGHTA, CDR2 FQGNSA. Trimming cost V 5 bases and J 4 bases, with 11 bases left between them. The CDR3 is made up of 13 amino acids. In DNA, the CDR3 is TGTGCCAGCAGCCCGGGGGTCCCAGAGACCCAGTACTTC. It encodes CASSPGVPETQYF.

The V call is TRBV18, the J call TRBJ2-1; a weak D match, TRBD2 (5 bases). Germline lookup yields CDR1 KGHSH and CDR2 LQKENI. The CDR3 length is 17 residues. V lost 1 base to trimming and J lost 6 bases, with 19 bases between them. CDR3 sequence: CASSPQWTGIGVNEQFF. CDR3 DNA sequence: TGTGCCAGCTCACCACAGTGGACCGGGATCGGGGTCAATGAGCAGTTCTTC.

This clonotype was seen only a few times. The V gene is TRBV18, the J gene TRBJ2-3, with TRBD2 as a possible D gene (6 bases). Germline CDR1 KGHSH, CDR2 LQKENI. The V gene lost 3 bases and the J gene lost 0 bases, with 13 bases spanning the gap. CDR3 length equals 16 residues. CDR3 DNA sequence: TGTGCCAGCTCACCTCGGCTAGCGACGAGCACAGATACGCAGTATTTT. Its translation is CASSPRLATSTDTQYF.

This clonotype showed up just once. This chain links TRBV7-9 with TRBJ2-1, with unresolved D. This CDR3 has 15 amino acids. Trimming removed 1 base from V and 13 bases from J, with 20 bases in between. Germline V gene data show CDR1 as SEHNR and CDR2 as FQNEAQ (reference sequence). The CDR3, as DNA: TGTGCCAGCAGCTTAGGGATGAAGACGCAAGAGACCCAGTTCTTC. Translated: CASSLGMKTQETQFF.

This clonotype was counted between two and nine times. The rearrangement links TRBV30 to TRBJ2-3; 8 bases align to TRBD2. The trim removed 5 bases at V and 0 bases at J, leaving 10 bases unmatched. CDR1 GTSNPN and CDR2 SVGIG come from the germline V gene (reference sequence). The CDR3 loop spans 16 amino acids. The CDR3 nucleotides read TGTGCCTGGGTAGGAGTAGGCGGGGGGAGCACAGATACGCAGTATTTT. This gives the protein CAWVGVGGGSTDTQYF.

In its sample, this clonotype was seen once. V and J are TRBV15 and TRBJ2-2; no reliable D call. This CDR3 has 13 residues. Germline V lookup: CDR1 LNHNV, CDR2 YYDKDF (reference sequence). Trimming took off 3 bases at V and 4 bases at J, with 6 bases between the two ends. CDR3 nucleotide sequence: TGTGCCACCAGCAGCGGCCTCACCGGGGAGCTGTTTTTT. Translating it yields CATSSGLTGELFF.

The chain uses TRBV5-1 and TRBJ2-7, with 8 bases aligning to TRBD2. Germline V gene data show CDR1 as SGHRS and CDR2 as YFSETQ. Unmatched junction bases numbered 6, after V lost 3 bases and J lost 4 bases. The CDR3 extends over 14 amino acids. For the CDR3, the DNA is TGCGCCAGCAGCTGGTCTAGCGGGCTTTACGAGCAGTACTTC. As protein: CASSWSSGLYEQYF.

This clonotype appeared a single time. The V call is TRBV5-1, the J call TRBJ2-2; 8 bases line up with TRBD1. V dropped 4 bases and J dropped 7; count of bases not matched to a gene: 6. Germline CDR1 is SGHRS and CDR2 is YFSETQ. CDR3 size: 14 residues. The CDR3 region is CASSLTGDIGELFF. The DNA of the CDR3 is TGCGCCAGCAGCCTGACAGGGGATATCGGGGAGCTGTTTTTT.

The chain links TRBV28 to TRBJ2-5, with 7 bases lining up with TRBD2. The ends lost 8 bases at V and 3 bases at J; junction bases unmatched: 12. This CDR3 region has 15 residues. The germline CDR1 and CDR2 sequences are MDHEN and SYDVKM. Written as DNA, the CDR3 is TGTGCCAGCGGACCGGGGGGTATCATAGAAGAGACCCAGTACTTC. This translates into CASGPGGIIEETQYF.

V and J are TRBV29-1 and TRBJ1-2; D remains ambiguous. V was shortened by 2 bases and J by 8 bases, with 21 bases between the two germline ends. The CDR3 is made up of 15 amino acids. Germline assignment: CDR1 SQVTM and CDR2 ANQGSEA. The CDR3 sequence is CSVESRLLVGSGYTF. The CDR3, as DNA: TGCAGCGTTGAATCAAGGCTTCTCGTAGGCTCAGGCTACACCTTC.

This chain connects TRBV13 to TRBJ2-7; D may correspond to TRBD1 or TRBD2 (5 bases each). V lost 4 bases and J 0 bases, leaving 22 bases between the germline ends. Germline V CDR1 and CDR2: PRHDT, FYEKMQ (reference sequence). This CDR3 has 18 residues. The CDR3 DNA reads TGTGCCAGCAGCTCGCCTATGGCCATGGGGGTTAGCTCCTACGAGCAGTACTTC. Protein sequence: CASSSPMAMGVSSYEQYF.

This clonotype has only a few counts. The chain has TRBV12-3 or TRBV12-4 and TRBJ2-7, with D perhaps TRBD1 or TRBD2 (5 bases each). The CDR3 loop spans 13 amino acids. V gave up 8 bases and J gave up 4 bases, with 15 bases separating them. The CDR3 DNA reads as TGTGCCAGCGGCCTCAGGGAGAGGTACGAGCAGTACTTC. This encodes CASGLRERYEQYF.

This chain links TRBV5-6 with TRBJ1-2, with D maybe TRBD1 (6 bases). The CDR3 contains 15 residues. CDR1 is SGHDT and CDR2 is YYEEEE in the germline V gene. V lost 0 bases to trimming and J lost 6 bases, with 15 bases between them. CDR3 loop: CASSLAGGRRDGYTF. The DNA for the CDR3 is TGTGCCAGCAGCTTGGCTGGGGGCCGGCGCGATGGCTACACCTTC.

The J gene is TRBJ1-1, the V gene TRBV4-2; TRBD1 matches 7 bases. The length of the CDR3 is 15 residues. CDR1 LGHNA and CDR2 YNFKEQ come from the germline V gene. V lost 2 bases to trimming and J lost 0 bases; unmatched junction nucleotides: 3. CDR3 nucleotides: TGTGCCAGCAGCCAACCGGACAGGCTGAACACTGAAGCTTTCTTT. Translated: CASSQPDRLNTEAFF.

Ten or more counts support this clonotype. The chain employs TRBV29-1 and TRBJ2-7; tentatively, D is TRBD2 (5 bases). Trimming shortened V by 3 bases and J by 2 bases, and 11 bases separated the two germline ends. This CDR3 is built from 13 residues. Germline V CDR1 and CDR2: SQVTM, ANQGSEA. CDR3 DNA: TGCAGCGTTGAGAAAGGAGGTACCTACGAGCAGTACTTC. This translates into CSVEKGGTYEQYF.

The V call is TRBV14, the J call TRBJ1-2; D gene unclear. Germline lookup yields CDR1 SGHDN and CDR2 FVKESK. The germline V and J ends were trimmed by 5 bases and 8 bases, with 15 bases remaining between them. The CDR3 consists of 13 residues. CDR3 protein: CASSETRSEGYTF. The CDR3, as DNA: TGTGCCAGCAGCGAGACACGGTCGGAGGGCTACACCTTC.

This clonotype was seen a few times. This may come from a read error, since a much larger clone is one base off. This chain joins TRBV4-1 and TRBJ2-5; the match to TRBD2 covers 8 bases. The CDR3 has 15 residues. Germline V gene lookup returns CDR1 MGHRA and CDR2 YSYEKL. The CDR3 bases are TGCGTCAGCAGCCGATTAGCGGGAACCCAAGAGACCCAGTACTTC. This encodes CVSSRLAGTQETQYF.